This note documents a single TCR beta chain sequence. What it binds is unknown. The table came from immunoSEQ multiplex PCR; TCRdb's copy has only in-frame clones and leaves some out. Among tens of thousands of clones listed, 70% to 90% were seen once. The record originates from a study of T cell responses to AZD1222 COVID-19 vaccine. Overall study findings and caveats: White British ancestry dominated among donors, who included more females, and clonal diversity was possibly underestimated. Without day 14 samples, only post-peak T cell repertoires were studied. It was only a handful of AZD1222 recipients who were seropositive at baseline.

Germline V gene data show CDR1 as ENHRY and CDR2 as SYGVKD. V lost 10 bases and J 0 bases, leaving 16 bases between the germline ends. The CDR3 is 15 amino acids. V gene TRBV10-3 combines with J gene TRBJ2-1, with a weak D call TRBD2 (7 bases). The sequenced sample was peripheral blood, obtained 28 days after the second AZD1222 dose. This sequence was found in an adult who received the AZD1222 COVID-19 vaccine. DNA of the CDR3: TGTGCCACCGAGTTGGGGGGGCCCTCCTACAATGAGCAGTTCTTC. Its protein product is CATELGGPSYNEQFF.